This T cell receptor (beta chain) was identified in a study of glioma-infiltrating T cells after dendritic cell vaccination. About the research overall: Glioblastoma patients came from Phase I and II dendritic cell vaccination trials.

Study outcomes and limitations: Longer survival after dendritic cell vaccination followed higher pretreatment TIL content. The cohort had few patients with full blood and tumor sets.

Turning to this clone: The antigen remains undetermined.

Sequencing used immunoSEQ multiplex PCR; TCRdb keeps in-frame clones, though not all of them. The data contain 50,000 to 70,000 clones, approximately 80% of them seen just once; the ten biggest clones take up 15% to 18%. Time point of the sample: after dendritic cell vaccination, including at tumor progression/relapse. The CDR3 extends over 14 amino acids. CDR1 is GTSNPN and CDR2 is SVGIG in the germline V gene (reference sequence). The V segment lost 6 bases and the J segment 4 bases; nucleotides outside the gene matches: 9. The origin of this receptor is a human donor with glioblastoma. This chain links TRBV30 with TRBJ2-3, with 8 bases aligning to TRBD1. The sequencing used blood, collected after dendritic cell vaccination. The CDR3 region has the DNA TGTGCCTGCCTCGGGACAGGCGCCCCAGATACGCAGTATTTT. As protein: CACLGTGAPDTQYF.